These 3 T cell receptor beta chains originate from one sample sequenced in a study of blood T cell repertoires in COVID-19. Clones were sequenced by immunoSEQ multiplex PCR, and TCRdb holds only the in-frame ones, with some missing. The sample includes a few hundred thousand clones, roughly 88% of them seen just once. The sample taken for sequencing was peripheral blood. The receptors were gathered from a human donor in a cohort sampled during active COVID-19.

The chain employs TRBV6-6 and TRBJ2-7, with a possible D match to TRBD1 (6 bases). V lost 2 bases and J lost 2, with 13 bases in between. The CDR3 is 15 residues long. Germline V gene sequence: CDR1 MNHNY, CDR2 SVGAGI (reference sequence). The CDR3 sequence is CASSYEGVPTYEQYF. The DNA of the CDR3 is TGTGCCAGCAGTTACGAGGGGGTGCCAACCTACGAGCAGTACTTC.

CDR3: CASSPRDYYGYTF. As DNA, the CDR3 is TGCGCCAGCAGCCCCCGGGACTACTATGGCTACACCTTC. V usage is TRBV4-3 and J usage is TRBJ1-2; tentative D call: TRBD1 (5 bases). Germline V gene sequence: CDR1 LGHNA, CDR2 YSLEER. The CDR3 is made up of 13 amino acids. With 4 bases removed from V and 3 bases from J, the gap between germline ends came to 9 bases.

This chain connects TRBV19 to TRBJ2-1; 7 bases agree with TRBD1. Trimming at V came to 5 bases and at J to 5 bases, leaving 9 bases not matched to a gene. This CDR3 contains 15 residues. Germline V lookup: CDR1 LNHDA, CDR2 SQIVND (reference sequence). In DNA, the CDR3 is TGTGCCAGTAGTCCCACAGGGGTGCCTAACAATGAGCAGTTCTTC. Amino acids: CASSPTGVPNNEQFF. The full variable domain, rest sourced from reference TRBV19 and TRBJ2-1, is DGGITQSPKYLFRKEGQNVTLSCEQNLNHDAMYWYRQDPGQGLRLIYYSQIVNDFQKGDIAEGYSVSREKKESFPLTVTSAQKNPTAFYLCASSPTGVPNNEQFFGPGTRLTVL.